These T cell receptor beta chains were read from a single sample in a study of Ad26.COV2.S vaccination and SARS-CoV-2 variants. Clones were read by immunoSEQ multiplex PCR, and TCRdb kept only the in-frame ones, dropping some. The sample consists of approximately 400,000 clones, 90% to 95% of them appearing once. The sample consisted of peripheral blood, taken after recovery from COVID-19. These receptors all stem from a human donor who had recovered from COVID-19. CDR3s include the opening cysteine and the closing phenylalanine or tryptophan. D genes are given only for firm matches. Some rows have no size entry. The others give once, few or many, or a class for an expanded clone.

j_gene,v_gene,abundance,d_gene,CDR3nt,CDR3aa
TRBJ2-1,TRBV7-2,-,TRBD2,TGTGCCAGCAGTCATAGAGGACTAGCGGGGGGCTCCTACAATGAGCAGTTCTTC,CASSHRGLAGGSYNEQFF
TRBJ1-1,TRBV2,-,-,TGTGCCAGCAGTGTCCCCGCGAGGACTGAAGCTTTCTTT,CASSVPARTEAFF
TRBJ1-6,TRBV7-2,-,-,TGTGCCAGCAGCTTAGTTACAGGGCCGAGTTCACCCCTCCACTTT,CASSLVTGPSSPLHF
TRBJ1-5,TRBV10-1,-,-,TGCGCCAGCAGCGACGGGTTGAATCAGCCCCAGCATTTT,CASSDGLNQPQHF
TRBJ2-1,TRBV6-5,-,-,TGTGCCAGCAGTTACGAGCAGGGATGGGGTAATGAGCAGTTCTTC,CASSYEQGWGNEQFF
TRBJ1-1,TRBV5-8,-,-,TGTGCCAGCAGGCGAGAGCGGCCCGGCGGGGACACTGAAGCTTTCTTT,CASRRERPGGDTEAFF
TRBJ2-7,TRBV9,-,-,TGTGCCAGCAGCGCCCCCCCCAGCGAGGAGATCCACGAGCAGTACTTC,CASSAPPSEEIHEQYF
TRBJ2-5,TRBV21-1,-,-,TGTGCCAGCAGCACCGACAGGGATTTTTTTTTCCAAGAGACCCAGTACTTC,CASSTDRDFFFQETQYF
TRBJ2-3,TRBV20-1,-,-,TGCAGTGCGGTCACAGATACGCAGTATTTT,CSAVTDTQYF
TRBJ2-1,TRBV4-3,-,TRBD2,TGCGCCAGCAGCCCGAGACTAGCGGGGGTCAATGAGCAGTTCTTC,CASSPRLAGVNEQFF
TRBJ2-7,TRBV7-3,few,TRBD1,TGTGCCAGCAGCTTACAGGGACAGGGCTCCGAGCAGTACTTC,CASSLQGQGSEQYF
TRBJ1-5,TRBV7-2,-,TRBD1,TGTGCCAGCAGCTTAGGACAGGGCCTAAATCAGCCCCAGCATTTT,CASSLGQGLNQPQHF
TRBJ2-4,TRBV28,-,TRBD1,TGTGCCAGCAGTTCGCAGACAGGGGGACAAAACATTCAGTACTTC,CASSSQTGGQNIQYF
TRBJ2-3,TRBV30,-,TRBD2,TGTGCCTGGCGGACTAGCCCGCCGGGGGATACGCAGTATTTT,CAWRTSPPGDTQYF
TRBJ2-3,TRBV9,-,-,TGTGCCAGCAGCGTAGGCAGAGACGAAGATACGCAGTATTTT,CASSVGRDEDTQYF
TRBJ1-1,TRBV7-6,-,TRBD1,TGTGCCAGCAGGCAGGGGGCAGGGTTTGAAGCTTTCTTT,CASRQGAGFEAFF
TRBJ2-7,TRBV18,-,TRBD1,TGTGCCAGCTCCCCCGGGACAGGGGATTACGAGCAGTACTTC,CASSPGTGDYEQYF
TRBJ2-2,TRBV9,-,TRBD2,TGTGCCAGCAGCGACCACAGGACTAGCGGGGGGAACACCGGGGAGCTGTTTTTT,CASSDHRTSGGNTGELFF
TRBJ1-1,TRBV3-1/TRBV3-2,-,-,TGTGCCAGCAGCCAAGGACACTTGAACACTGAAGCTTTCTTT,CASSQGHLNTEAFF
TRBJ1-5,TRBV6-6,-,-,TGTGCCAGCACCGAAGGACCTAGCAATCAGCCCCAGCATTTT,CASTEGPSNQPQHF
TRBJ1-5,TRBV7-2,-,-,TGTGCCAGCAGCTTCATGGATCGCAATCAGCCCCAGCATTTT,CASSFMDRNQPQHF
TRBJ1-2,TRBV5-4,-,TRBD1,TGTGCCAGCAGCTTCGGACAGGGAATTCGTATGGGCTACACCTTC,CASSFGQGIRMGYTF
TRBJ2-1,TRBV12-5,-,-,TGTGCTAGTGGTTTGGTTGGCAATGAGCAGTTCTTC,CASGLVGNEQFF
TRBJ2-5,TRBV7-2,once,-,TGTGCCAGCAGCTTATCACGGATAGGGACCCAGTACTTC,CASSLSRIGTQYF
TRBJ1-5,TRBV10-3,-,-,TGTGCCATCAGTGACGGAAGCAATCAGCCCCAGCATTTT,CAISDGSNQPQHF
TRBJ1-5,TRBV9,-,-,TGTGCCAGCAGCGCCCGGACAGAAAATCAGCCCCAGCATTTT,CASSARTENQPQHF
TRBJ2-5,TRBV11-1,-,TRBD2,TGTGCCAGCAGCCCCGGGACTAGTGAAGAGACCCAGTACTTC,CASSPGTSEETQYF
TRBJ1-5,TRBV6-5,-,-,TGTGCCAGCAGTTCTCGAGGGCTGGAAGGTCAGCCCCAGCATTTT,CASSSRGLEGQPQHF
TRBJ1-1,TRBV11-2,-,-,TGTGCCAGCAGCTTATCATGGTACACTGAAGCTTTCTTT,CASSLSWYTEAFF
TRBJ2-3,TRBV9,-,TRBD2,TGTGCCAGCAGCGTAGATAAAGCGGGGATTGGAAATACGCAGTATTTT,CASSVDKAGIGNTQYF
TRBJ2-3,TRBV5-4,-,-,TGTGCCAGCAGCCCGACCAGCGGGAGCACAGATACGCAGTATTTT,CASSPTSGSTDTQYF
TRBJ2-1,TRBV6-5,-,TRBD1,TGTGCCAGCAGTTTTTCGGGACAGTACAATGAGCAGTTCTTC,CASSFSGQYNEQFF
TRBJ1-1,TRBV7-8,-,-,TGTGCCAGCAGCCCGGAGGTGGCCACTGAAGCTTTCTTT,CASSPEVATEAFF
TRBJ1-1,TRBV7-9,-,-,TGTGCCAGCAGTGATCAGGGAAAAACGAACACTGAAGCTTTCTTT,CASSDQGKTNTEAFF
TRBJ1-6,TRBV12-3/TRBV12-4,-,-,TGTGCCAGCAGTTCGTCACAGAATTCACCCCTCCACTTT,CASSSSQNSPLHF
TRBJ2-7,TRBV7-6,once,TRBD2,TGTGCCAGCAGCGCCGAGACTAGCGGACCCTACGAGCAGTACTTC,CASSAETSGPYEQYF
TRBJ2-7,TRBV5-6,-,TRBD1,TGTGCCAGCAGCTTTGGGACAGGGAGGCCCTACGAGCAGTACTTC,CASSFGTGRPYEQYF
TRBJ1-3,TRBV12-3/TRBV12-4,many,-,TGTGCCAGCACTGGGCAGTATGGAAACACCATATATTTT,CASTGQYGNTIYF
TRBJ1-1,TRBV27,-,-,TGTGCCAGCAGTGCCGGACAGCACACTGAAGCTTTCTTT,CASSAGQHTEAFF
TRBJ1-5,TRBV3-1/TRBV3-2,-,-,TGTGCCAGCAGCCAGACGGACGTGGGTCAGCCCCAGCATTTT,CASSQTDVGQPQHF
TRBJ1-3,TRBV6-1,-,-,TGTGCCAGCAGTGAAGGGCATACAGAAAACACCATATATTTT,CASSEGHTENTIYF
TRBJ1-5,TRBV7-2,-,-,TGTGCCAGCAGCCACGGGGGTAGCAATCAGCCCCAGCATTTT,CASSHGGSNQPQHF
TRBJ2-3,TRBV6-4,-,TRBD1,TGTGCCAGCTCTAACAGGGGGCTGCGCACAGATACGCAGTATTTT,CASSNRGLRTDTQYF
TRBJ1-1,TRBV19,-,-,TGTGCCAGTAGTGTAACCGGGCCTAGTACTGAAGCTTTCTTT,CASSVTGPSTEAFF
TRBJ1-2,TRBV7-9,-,-,TGTGCCAGCAGTTCAAGGGTGGAGGATGGCTACACCTTC,CASSSRVEDGYTF
TRBJ2-6,TRBV11-2,-,TRBD1,TGTGCCAGCAGCACGACAGGGCAAGGGGCCAACGTCCTGACTTTC,CASSTTGQGANVLTF
TRBJ1-1,TRBV18,-,-,TGTGCCAGCTCACCACCGAGTATCGGTCAGAACACTGAAGCTTTCTTT,CASSPPSIGQNTEAFF
TRBJ2-1,TRBV27,-,-,TGTGCCAGCGGGGGCCAGTTTTTGAATGAGCAGTTCTTC,CASGGQFLNEQFF
TRBJ2-4,TRBV4-1,-,TRBD2,TGCGCCAGCAGCGGGACTAGCGGGGTGCTAGCCAAAAACATTCAGTACTTC,CASSGTSGVLAKNIQYF
TRBJ1-3,TRBV7-2,-,-,TGTGCCAGCAGCCTTGGGATGAATGGAAACACCATATATTTT,CASSLGMNGNTIYF
TRBJ1-1,TRBV6-5,-,-,TGTGCCAGCAGTAGGGTGACGGCGAACACTGAAGCTTTCTTT,CASSRVTANTEAFF
TRBJ2-7,TRBV29-1,-,-,TGCAGCGTTGGGAAAGGGACCTACGAGCAGTACTTC,CSVGKGTYEQYF
TRBJ1-1,TRBV3-1/TRBV3-2,once,TRBD1,TGTGCCAGCAGCCAAGCTTCTCCAACCGGTTGGGACAGGGTGAACACTGAAGCTTTCTTT,CASSQASPTGWDRVNTEAFF
TRBJ2-7,TRBV7-2,-,-,TGTGCCCTTTGGGTGGTCGACGAGCAGTACTTC,CALWVVDEQYF
TRBJ2-7,TRBV6-6,once,-,TGTGCCAGCAGTTACAGGGTCTACGAGCAGTACTTC,CASSYRVYEQYF